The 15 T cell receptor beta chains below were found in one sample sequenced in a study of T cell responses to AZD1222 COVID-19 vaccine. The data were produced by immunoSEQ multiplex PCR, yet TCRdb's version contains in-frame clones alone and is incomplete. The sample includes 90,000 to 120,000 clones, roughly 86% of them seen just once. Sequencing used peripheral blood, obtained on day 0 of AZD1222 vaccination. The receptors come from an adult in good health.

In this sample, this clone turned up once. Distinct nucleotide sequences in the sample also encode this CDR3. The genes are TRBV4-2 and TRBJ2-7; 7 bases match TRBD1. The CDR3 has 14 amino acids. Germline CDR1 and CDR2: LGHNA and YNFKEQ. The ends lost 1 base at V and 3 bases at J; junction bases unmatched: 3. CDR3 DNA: TGTGCCAGCAGCCAAGGGACAGGTCGCTACGAGCAGTACTTC. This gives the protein CASSQGTGRYEQYF.

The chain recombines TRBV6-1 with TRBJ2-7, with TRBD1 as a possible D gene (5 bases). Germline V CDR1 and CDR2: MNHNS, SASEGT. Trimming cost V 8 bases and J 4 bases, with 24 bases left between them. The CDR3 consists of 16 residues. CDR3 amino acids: CASGGAVGTPGYEQYF. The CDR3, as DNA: TGTGCCAGCGGTGGGGCAGTCGGAACCCCCGGTTACGAGCAGTACTTC.

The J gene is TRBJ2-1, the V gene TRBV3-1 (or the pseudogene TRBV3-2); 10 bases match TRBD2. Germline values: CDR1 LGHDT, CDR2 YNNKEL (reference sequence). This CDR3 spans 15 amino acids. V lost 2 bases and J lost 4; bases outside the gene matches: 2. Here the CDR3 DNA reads TGTGCCAGCAGCCAACAAGCGGGGGGGTACAATGAGCAGTTCTTC. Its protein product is CASSQQAGGYNEQFF.

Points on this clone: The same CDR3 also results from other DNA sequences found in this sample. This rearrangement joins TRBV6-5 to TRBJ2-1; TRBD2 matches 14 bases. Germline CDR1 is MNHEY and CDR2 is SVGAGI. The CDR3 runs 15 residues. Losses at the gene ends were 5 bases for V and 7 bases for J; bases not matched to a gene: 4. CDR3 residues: CASSRLAGGLNEQFF. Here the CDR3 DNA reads TGTGCCAGCAGTCGACTAGCGGGGGGGCTGAATGAGCAGTTCTTC.

The CDR3 bases are TGTGCCAGCAGCAATACAGGGGGCACTCAGCCCCAGCATTTT. As protein: CASSNTGGTQPQHF. The genes are TRBV6-5 and TRBJ1-5; 9 nucleotides align to TRBD1. The junction had 6 bases not matched to a gene; V was cut back by 6 bases and J by 6 bases. CDR1 MNHEY and CDR2 SVGAGI come from the germline V gene. The CDR3 contains 14 residues.

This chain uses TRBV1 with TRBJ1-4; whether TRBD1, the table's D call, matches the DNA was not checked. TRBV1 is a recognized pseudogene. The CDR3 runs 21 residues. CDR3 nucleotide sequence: TGCACCAGCAGCCAAGAAAACATTTTTTTGGGGGATAGGGGGTTAGATGAAAAACTGTTTTTT. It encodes CTSSQENIFLGDRGLDEKLFF.

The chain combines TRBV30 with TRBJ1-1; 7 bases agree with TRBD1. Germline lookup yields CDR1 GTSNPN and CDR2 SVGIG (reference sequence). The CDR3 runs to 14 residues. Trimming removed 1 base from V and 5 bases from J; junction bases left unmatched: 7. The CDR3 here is CAWSARGSDTEAFF. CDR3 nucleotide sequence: TGTGCCTGGAGTGCCAGGGGGAGTGATACTGAAGCTTTCTTT.

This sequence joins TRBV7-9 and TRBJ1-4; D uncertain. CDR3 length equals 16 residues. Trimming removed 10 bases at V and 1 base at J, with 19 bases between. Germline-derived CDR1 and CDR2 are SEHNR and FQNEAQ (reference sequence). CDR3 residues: CAIQSWGGVTNEKLFF. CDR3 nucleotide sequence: TGTGCCATCCAAAGTTGGGGAGGAGTAACTAATGAAAAACTGTTTTTT.

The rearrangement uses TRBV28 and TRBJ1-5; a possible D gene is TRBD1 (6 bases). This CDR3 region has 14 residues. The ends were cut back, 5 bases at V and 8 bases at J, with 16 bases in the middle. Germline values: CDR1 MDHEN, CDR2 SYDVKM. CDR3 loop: CASSTERGRKPQHF. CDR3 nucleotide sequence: TGTGCCAGCAGTACCGAGAGGGGGAGGAAGCCCCAGCATTTT.

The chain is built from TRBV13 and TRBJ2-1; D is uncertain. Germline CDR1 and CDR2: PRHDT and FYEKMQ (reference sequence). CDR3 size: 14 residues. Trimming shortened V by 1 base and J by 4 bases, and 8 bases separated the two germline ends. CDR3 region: CASSLAGQYNEQFF. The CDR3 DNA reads TGTGCCAGCAGCTTAGCGGGTCAATACAATGAGCAGTTCTTC.

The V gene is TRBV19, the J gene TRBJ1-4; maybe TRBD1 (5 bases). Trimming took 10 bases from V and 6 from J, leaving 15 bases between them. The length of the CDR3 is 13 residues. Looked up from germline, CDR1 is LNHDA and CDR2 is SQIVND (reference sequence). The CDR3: CATSGGVDEKLFF. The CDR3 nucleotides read TGTGCCACATCCGGAGGGGTGGATGAAAAACTGTTTTTT.

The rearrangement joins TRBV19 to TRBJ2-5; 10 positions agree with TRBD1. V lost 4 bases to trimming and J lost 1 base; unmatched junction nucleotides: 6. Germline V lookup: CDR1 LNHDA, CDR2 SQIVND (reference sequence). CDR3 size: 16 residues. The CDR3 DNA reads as TGTGCCAGTAGTACTGGGGACAGGGGCGTCCAAGAGACCCAGTACTTC. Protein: CASSTGDRGVQETQYF.

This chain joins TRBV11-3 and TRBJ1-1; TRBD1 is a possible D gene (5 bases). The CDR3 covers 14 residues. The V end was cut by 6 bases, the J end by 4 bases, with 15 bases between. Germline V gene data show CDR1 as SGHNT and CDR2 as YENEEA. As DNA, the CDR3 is TGTGCCAGCAGTTCCCAGGGAGGGAGCACTGAAGCTTTCTTT. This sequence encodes CASSSQGGSTEAFF.

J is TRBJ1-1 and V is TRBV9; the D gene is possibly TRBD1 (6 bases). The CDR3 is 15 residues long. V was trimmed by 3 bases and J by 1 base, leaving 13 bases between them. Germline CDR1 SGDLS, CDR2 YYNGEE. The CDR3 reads CASSGQVAGNTEAFF. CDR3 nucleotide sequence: TGTGCCAGCAGCGGACAGGTGGCAGGGAACACTGAAGCTTTCTTT.

CDR3 sequence reads: CASSISPRDRGRRAEAFF. CDR3 coding DNA: TGTGCCAGTAGTATCTCTCCTCGGGACAGGGGGCGGAGAGCTGAAGCTTTCTTT. This chain links TRBV19 with TRBJ1-1, with TRBD1 matching over 12 bases. CDR1 and CDR2 (germline): LNHDA, SQIVND (reference sequence). The junction had 14 bases not matched to a gene; V was cut back by 3 bases and J by 6 bases. The CDR3 runs 18 residues.